The 23 T cell receptor beta chains listed next were all sequenced from one sample in a study of T-cell reconstitution after alpha-beta-depleted transplantation in children. Preparation of the TCRbeta library was carried out with unique molecular identifiers. TCRdb passed the PCR reads through MiXCR, listing each CDR3 protein once. This sample has fewer than 550,000 distinct CDR3 sequences, with roughly 11% found just once. The source material was PBMCs, mostly from graft donor cells, sampled 180 days after TCRalphabeta/CD19-depleted stem cell transplant. These receptors all stem from a female patient between 2 and 15 years old who had a stem cell transplant for aplastic anemia, so the T cells may come from the graft donor.

This clonotype was seen repeatedly, ten times or more. The chain joins TRBV15 to TRBJ2-5, with D perhaps assigned TRBD1 or TRBD2 (5 bases each). The germline CDR1 and CDR2 sequences are LNHNV and YYDKDF (reference sequence). V lost 0 bases to trimming and J lost 5 bases, with 10 bases between them. This CDR3 has 14 amino acids. The CDR3 sequence: CATSRDRGRETQYF. The CDR3 DNA is TGTGCCACCAGCAGAGATCGGGGCCGGGAGACCCAGTACTTC. The full variable domain, completed using reference TRBV15 and TRBJ2-5, is DAMVIQNPRYQVTQFGKPVTLSCSQTLNHNVMYWYQQKSSQAPKLLFHYYDKDFNNEADTPDNFQSRRPNTSFCFLDIRSPGLGDTAMYLCATSRDRGRETQYFGPGTRLLVL.

This clonotype was detected ten times or more. The J gene is TRBJ2-5, the V gene TRBV7-2, with TRBD2 identical over 8 bases. Per germline, CDR1 SGHTA and CDR2 FQGNSA. This CDR3 is 14 amino acids long. Losses at the gene ends were 4 bases for V and 4 bases for J; bases not matched to a gene: 5. The CDR3, as DNA: TGTGCCAGCAGCTCTGGACTAGCCTTAGAGACCCAGTACTTC. Translated: CASSSGLALETQYF. The full variable domain, with the rest looked up from reference TRBV7-2 and TRBJ2-5, is GAGVSQSPSNKVTEKGKDVELRCDPISGHTALYWYRQSLGQGLEFLIYFQGNSAPDKSGLPSDRFSAERTGGSVSTLTIQRTQQEDSAVYLCASSSGLALETQYFGPGTRLLVL.

This clonotype was recorded at least ten times. The V gene is TRBV10-3, the J gene TRBJ2-7; 8 nucleotides align to TRBD2. J lost 3 bases, V lost 5 bases, and 6 bases had no gene match. There are 14 residues in the CDR3. Germline loops: CDR1 ENHRY, CDR2 SYGVKD. The CDR3 is CAISPWREVYEQYF. The DNA of the CDR3 is TGTGCCATCAGTCCGTGGCGGGAGGTCTACGAGCAGTACTTC.

The table lists this clonotype with a few counts. The gene calls are TRBV4-2 and TRBJ2-1; possible D gene TRBD2, 6 bases. The CDR3 totals 16 residues. The V and J ends lost 3 bases and 0 bases respectively, with 12 bases between them. Per germline, CDR1 LGHNA and CDR2 YNFKEQ. CDR3 loop: CASSQVSGGSYNEQFF. In DNA form, the CDR3 reads TGTGCCAGCAGCCAGGTTAGCGGAGGCTCCTACAATGAGCAGTTCTTC.

This rearrangement joins TRBV29-1 to TRBJ1-2; D call uncertain. There are 12 residues in the CDR3. Germline lookup yields CDR1 SQVTM and CDR2 ANQGSEA. The CDR3 sequence is CMVRGSSYGYTF. In nucleotides, the CDR3 is TGCATGGTGCGGGGATCCTCCTATGGCTACACCTTC.

This clonotype appeared a few times. The chain couples TRBV11-2 to TRBJ2-5, with no clear D. The CDR3 consists of 14 residues. Germline CDR1 and CDR2: SGHAT and FQNNGV. With 4 bases removed from V and 1 base from J, the gap between germline ends came to 10 bases. CDR3 protein: CASSSIQAQETQYF. For the CDR3, the DNA is TGTGCCAGCAGCTCCATACAAGCCCAAGAGACCCAGTACTTC.

This chain connects TRBV20-1 to TRBJ2-5; D perhaps matches TRBD1 (6 bases). Germline V gene data show CDR1 as DFQATT and CDR2 as SNEGSKA (reference sequence). The CDR3 runs 14 residues. Trimming removed 3 bases from V and 4 bases from J, with 15 bases in between. CDR3 nucleotide sequence: TGCAGTGCTAGGGGGGCGGACCACGGAGAGACCCAGTACTTC. Translating gives CSARGADHGETQYF.

This clonotype was found a few times. V usage is TRBV27 and J usage is TRBJ2-3, with D tentatively TRBD1 or TRBD2 (5 bases each). The CDR3 spans 15 residues. Looked up from germline, CDR1 is MNHEY and CDR2 is SMNVEV (reference sequence). The V end was cut by 7 bases, the J end by 1 base, with 15 bases between. The chain's CDR3 is CASTKGSERTDTQYF. For the CDR3, the DNA is TGTGCCAGCACTAAGGGGAGCGAACGCACAGATACGCAGTATTTT.

This clonotype was observed a handful of times. This sequence joins TRBV7-2 and TRBJ2-1; 8 bases match TRBD2. In germline, CDR1 is SGHTA, CDR2 FQGNSA. The CDR3 extends over 16 amino acids. The V and J ends lost 2 bases and 1 base, in that order; junction bases with no gene match: 4. CDR3 DNA: TGTGCCAGCAGCTTAAGGCGGGAGGTGTCCTACAATGAGCAGTTCTTC. Translated, it gives CASSLRREVSYNEQFF. Using reference TRBV7-2 and TRBJ2-1 for the parts outside the CDR3, the full variable domain is GAGVSQSPSNKVTEKGKDVELRCDPISGHTALYWYRQSLGQGLEFLIYFQGNSAPDKSGLPSDRFSAERTGGSVSTLTIQRTQQEDSAVYLCASSLRREVSYNEQFFGPGTRLTVL.

In its sample, this clonotype was seen a few times. This chain joins TRBV13 and TRBJ2-7, with unresolved D. CDR3 length equals 13 residues. Trimming left V 6 bases short and J 3 bases short, with 12 bases between. Germline V CDR1 and CDR2: PRHDT, FYEKMQ (reference sequence). For the CDR3, the DNA is TGTGCCAGCAGTACGGGCTCCATCTACGAGCAGTACTTC. It specifies CASSTGSIYEQYF.

This clonotype occurred many times. The chain links TRBV7-2 to TRBJ2-1; weak D call: TRBD2 (6 bases). The V and J ends lost 2 bases and 7 bases respectively, with 15 bases between them. The CDR3 runs 15 residues. The germline V gene encodes CDR1 SGHTA and CDR2 FQGNSA. The CDR3 coding sequence is TGTGCCAGCAGCTTAATGGGACTCCTAGGGAATGAGCAGTTCTTC. Translated, it gives CASSLMGLLGNEQFF.

Many counts were recorded for this clonotype. The chain employs TRBV20-1 and TRBJ2-3; 15 positions match TRBD2. V gave up 5 bases and J gave up 5 bases; unmatched junction bases: 8. Looked up from germline, CDR1 is DFQATT and CDR2 is SNEGSKA (reference sequence). The CDR3 loop spans 16 amino acids. The CDR3 DNA sequence: TGCAGTGCTCACGGACTAGCGGGAGGGAGGGGAGATACGCAGTATTTT. Protein: CSAHGLAGGRGDTQYF.

The CDR3 protein is CASSLGTGVSYEQYF. The DNA for the CDR3 is TGTGCCAGCAGTTTGGGGACAGGGGTCAGCTACGAGCAGTACTTC. This chain connects TRBV28 to TRBJ2-7, with TRBD1 identical over 10 bases. From germline, CDR1 is MDHEN and CDR2 SYDVKM. V lost 3 bases, J lost 3 bases, and 5 bases stayed unmatched. This CDR3 is built from 15 residues.

V usage is TRBV4-3 and J usage is TRBJ2-5; 9 nucleotides match TRBD1. The germline V gene encodes CDR1 LGHNA and CDR2 YSLEER. V was pared by 0 bases and J by 3 bases, with 5 bases of the junction left unmatched. The CDR3 consists of 16 residues. CDR3 sequence: CASSQDSWTGEETQYF. CDR3 DNA: TGCGCCAGCAGCCAAGATTCATGGACAGGGGAAGAGACCCAGTACTTC.

The chain couples TRBV12-3 or TRBV12-4 to TRBJ2-4, with D tentatively TRBD1 (6 bases). The V end lost 7 bases, the J end lost 1 base, and 8 bases lay between the germline ends. The CDR3 extends over 13 amino acids. CDR3 bases: TGTGCCAGCACCACAGGGGCCAAAAACATTCAGTACTTC. Its translation is CASTTGAKNIQYF.

The J gene is TRBJ2-5, the V gene TRBV5-1, with D possibly being TRBD1 (5 bases). V was shortened by 0 bases and J by 2 bases, with 11 bases between the two germline ends. The CDR3 totals 15 residues. CDR1 and CDR2 (germline): SGHRS, YFSETQ. Written as DNA, the CDR3 is TGCGCCAGCAGCTTGGACAGGAGATGGCAAGAGACCCAGTACTTC. Residues: CASSLDRRWQETQYF.

In this sample, this clonotype turned up many times. The gene calls are TRBV5-1 and TRBJ1-2; 9 bases agree with TRBD1. V shed 2 bases and J 3 bases; nucleotides not matched to a gene: 5. The germline V gene encodes CDR1 SGHRS and CDR2 YFSETQ. This CDR3 is 15 amino acids long. CDR3 coding DNA: TGCGCCAGCAGCTTACCGGGACAGGGCGACTATGGCTACACCTTC. As protein: CASSLPGQGDYGYTF.

This clonotype was counted at least ten times. The rearrangement joins TRBV28 to TRBJ1-4; D is undetermined. The CDR3 runs 15 residues. Germline V gives CDR1 MDHEN, CDR2 SYDVKM. V lost 3 bases to trimming and J lost 0 bases, with 8 bases between them. The CDR3 DNA reads TGTGCCAGCAGTTTGCCGGAGTCAACTAATGAAAAACTGTTTTTT. This sequence encodes CASSLPESTNEKLFF.

The rearrangement joins TRBV7-8 to TRBJ1-3, with 8 bases that match TRBD1. Germline lookup yields CDR1 SGHVS and CDR2 FQNEAQ. The CDR3 is 17 residues long. Trimming at V came to 3 bases and at J to 0 bases, leaving 7 bases not matched to a gene. The DNA for the CDR3 is TGTGCCAGCAGCTTTGCTTCAGGGGGCGTCTCTGGAAACACCATATATTTT. It translates to CASSFASGGVSGNTIYF.

A few counts support this clonotype. The chain has TRBV12-5 and TRBJ1-2; no definite D call. CDR1 is LGHNT and CDR2 is FRNRAP in the germline V gene. This CDR3 has 12 residues. The ends were cut back, 7 bases at V and 4 bases at J, with 10 bases in the middle. The CDR3 DNA reads as TGTGCTAGTGCCTTGGACCTCTATGGCTACACCTTC. This translates into CASALDLYGYTF.

The chain links TRBV6-5 to TRBJ2-5; 9 positions agree with TRBD1. Trimming took 2 bases from V and 3 from J; bases not matched to a gene: 10. Looked up from germline, CDR1 is MNHEY and CDR2 is SVGAGI. The CDR3 runs to 17 residues. CDR3 amino acids: CASSYPPKQGAEETQYF. The CDR3 nucleotides are TGTGCCAGCAGTTACCCACCAAAACAGGGGGCAGAAGAGACCCAGTACTTC.

The rearrangement uses TRBV14 and TRBJ2-7; D is perhaps TRBD1 (6 bases). The CDR3 runs 17 residues. The V end was cut by 0 bases, the J end by 3 bases, with 18 bases between. Germline values: CDR1 SGHDN, CDR2 FVKESK. The CDR3 sequence is CASSQDQQGEGYYEQYF. The DNA of the CDR3 is TGTGCCAGCAGCCAAGACCAACAGGGTGAGGGGTACTACGAGCAGTACTTC. Supplemented by reference TRBV14 and TRBJ2-7, the full variable domain reads EAGVTQFPSHSVIEKGQTVTLRCDPISGHDNLYWYRRVMGKEIKFLLHFVKESKQDESGMPNNRFLAERTGGTYSTLKVQPAELEDSGVYFCASSQDQQGEGYYEQYFGPGTRLTVT.

This clonotype turned up a few times. The chain carries TRBV5-1 and TRBJ1-6, with no clear D. Trimming took 5 bases from V and 7 from J, leaving 13 bases between them. Germline V CDR1 and CDR2: SGHRS, YFSETQ. This CDR3 contains 14 residues. CDR3 residues: CASRGGDGNSPLHF. The CDR3 DNA is TGCGCCAGCAGGGGAGGAGACGGAAATTCACCCCTCCACTTT.